This T cell receptor beta chain was recovered during a study of sequential checkpoint blockade in melanoma. The wider study: Randomization was 1:1 between first-line nivolumab→ipilimumab and ipilimumab→nivolumab. After both sequences, patients received maintenance nivolumab.

This clone was found a few times. The treatment denotes: randomized to nivolumab then ipilimumab (arm A) or the reverse (arm B). DNA-damaging chemotherapy had not been given to any patient beforehand. PBMC sorting kept live CD3+CD8+ cells without CD19 or CD56. The CDR3 spans 19 residues. Per germline, CDR1 MGHRA and CDR2 YSYEKL. V lost 1 base and J lost 4; bases outside the gene matches: 13. The repertoire was sequenced with immunoSEQ multiplex PCR; TCRdb's copy has only in-frame clones and lacks some. Among some 17,000 clones listed, roughly 70% were seen once. This material consisted of CD8+ T cells sorted from blood (inferred from file names), taken from a patient given nivolumab and ipilimumab in sequence. The gene calls are TRBV4-1 and TRBJ2-5; 12 nucleotides align to TRBD2. The TCR was taken from a human donor with melanoma. The CDR3 region is CASSQVVTSGRGHGETQYF. CDR3 in DNA: TGCGCCAGCAGCCAAGTCGTGACTAGCGGGAGAGGTCACGGAGAGACCCAGTACTTC.